Shown below are 19 T cell receptor beta chains from a single sample sequenced in a study of PD-1 blockade in classical Hodgkin lymphoma. Generated by immunoSEQ multiplex PCR, the TCRdb table keeps only in-frame clones and is missing some. Among roughly 18,000 clones listed, around 84% were seen once. Time point given: cycle 4 day 1 (C4D1), after six to seven weeks of nivolumab. Relapse was seen in all patients after autologous stem cell transplantation, and brentuximab vedotin exposure was variable. Here the sequenced sample was peripheral blood mononuclear cells (PBMCs), taken before the fourth cycle of nivolumab. The receptors were sampled from a human donor with classical Hodgkin lymphoma.

The CDR3 here is CASSANRDEAFF. The CDR3 bases are TGTGCCAGCTCAGCTAACAGGGATGAAGCTTTCTTT. The chain joins TRBV18 to TRBJ1-1; weak D call: TRBD1 (6 bases). The CDR3 has 12 residues. The V end lost 5 bases, the J end lost 7 bases, and 11 bases lay between the germline ends. Germline CDR1 is KGHSH and CDR2 is LQKENI.

This chain joins TRBV28 and TRBJ2-3; 7 bases agree with TRBD2. V dropped 2 bases and J dropped 4; count of bases not matched to a gene: 3. The CDR3 spans 14 residues. Looked up from germline, CDR1 is MDHEN and CDR2 is SYDVKM. CDR3 amino acids: CASSLLAVSDTQYF. DNA of the CDR3: TGTGCCAGCAGTTTACTAGCGGTCTCAGATACGCAGTATTTT.

This clone has only a few counts. The chain joins TRBV6-6 to TRBJ1-6; 7 bases match TRBD1. The germline CDR1 and CDR2 sequences are MNHNY and SVGAGI (reference sequence). The V and J ends lost 4 bases and 7 bases, in that order; junction bases with no gene match: 7. The CDR3 is 15 amino acids. CDR3 in DNA: TGTGCCAGCAGTTCGGGGACAGCCAAAAATTCACCCCTCCACTTT. Translated: CASSSGTAKNSPLHF.

This clone was detected only a few times. The DNA for the CDR3 is TGTGCCAGCAGGGTACTAGCGGGGGCGGGCACCGGGGAGCTGTTTTTT. Its protein is CASRVLAGAGTGELFF. The rearrangement links TRBV2 to TRBJ2-2, with 11 bases that match TRBD2. CDR3 size: 16 residues. V trimming: 6 bases; J trimming: 4 bases; junction bases outside the gene matches: 7. Germline lookup yields CDR1 SNHLY and CDR2 FYNNEI.

The chain is built from TRBV27 and TRBJ2-5; D unresolved. With 2 bases removed from V and 6 bases from J, the gap between germline ends came to 10 bases. This CDR3 is 13 amino acids long. The germline CDR1 and CDR2 sequences are MNHEY and SMNVEV (reference sequence). CDR3 sequence: CASSLKGGQTQYF. DNA of the CDR3: TGTGCCAGCAGTTTAAAGGGCGGCCAGACCCAGTACTTC.

This clone showed up just a few times. V and J are TRBV6-6 and TRBJ2-2; D remains unclear. The germline V and J ends were trimmed by 6 bases and 4 bases, with 6 bases remaining between them. This CDR3 comprises 12 residues. CDR1 and CDR2 (germline): MNHNY, SVGAGI (reference sequence). As DNA, the CDR3 is TGTGCCAGCAGGGCCCGCACCGGGGAGCTGTTTTTT. Translating it yields CASRARTGELFF.

The chain carries TRBV7-9 and TRBJ1-4, with a tentative D call TRBD1 (5 bases). The V gene's germline CDR1 is SEHNR and CDR2 FQNEAQ (reference sequence). The CDR3 length is 13 residues. Deletions cut 5 bases from V and 8 bases from J, with 12 bases between. CDR3 sequence: CASSDSNQEKLFF. Here the CDR3 DNA reads TGTGCCAGCAGCGACAGCAATCAAGAAAAACTGTTTTTT.

V usage is TRBV28 and J usage is TRBJ1-4; TRBD1 matches at 7 bases. Per germline, CDR1 MDHEN and CDR2 SYDVKM. The CDR3 totals 15 residues. V shed 5 bases, J shed 5 bases, and the junction held 8 bases outside the gene matches. CDR3 loop: CASSATGTENEKLFF. In DNA, the CDR3 is TGTGCCAGCAGTGCGACTGGGACAGAAAATGAAAAACTGTTTTTT.

The CDR3 loop is CASSEDRSTYNEQFF. CDR3 DNA sequence: TGTGCCAGCAGTGAAGACAGGAGCACCTACAATGAGCAGTTCTTC. This chain joins TRBV27 and TRBJ2-1; D might be TRBD1 (6 bases). Germline V lookup: CDR1 MNHEY, CDR2 SMNVEV (reference sequence). Trimming cost V 5 bases and J 2 bases, with 13 bases left between them. This CDR3 has 15 residues.

V is TRBV28 and J is TRBJ1-1; D gene ambiguous. The germline V and J ends were trimmed by 3 bases and 5 bases, with 10 bases remaining between them. The CDR3 sequence is 13 residues long. In germline, CDR1 is MDHEN, CDR2 SYDVKM. For the CDR3, the DNA is TGTGCCAGCAGTTTCGGACCGAGAACTGAAGCTTTCTTT. Amino acid sequence: CASSFGPRTEAFF.

The V call is TRBV6-5, the J call TRBJ2-7; no reliable D call. Trimming shortened V by 5 bases and J by 7 bases, and 9 bases separated the two germline ends. The CDR3 has 11 amino acids. Germline V gene lookup returns CDR1 MNHEY and CDR2 SVGAGI. The CDR3 spells CASSTQREQYF. For the CDR3, the DNA is TGTGCCAGCAGTACCCAGAGGGAGCAGTACTTC.

This clone turned up a few times. The rearrangement joins TRBV5-1 to TRBJ2-2, with TRBD1 matching 9 bases. The CDR3 has 13 amino acids. Trimming removed 3 bases from V and 6 bases from J; junction bases left unmatched: 0. CDR1 and CDR2 from the germline V gene are SGHRS and YFSETQ. DNA of the CDR3: TGCGCCAGCAGCTGGACAGGGGCCGGGGAGCTGTTTTTT. It encodes CASSWTGAGELFF.

This clone has only a few counts. CDR3 amino acids: CASSSLGGGVAEAFF. CDR3 bases: TGTGCCAGCAGTTCCCTCGGGGGAGGGGTTGCTGAAGCTTTCTTT. The chain joins TRBV27 to TRBJ1-1; a weak D match, TRBD1 (5 bases). CDR1 and CDR2 (germline): MNHEY, SMNVEV (reference sequence). This CDR3 region has 15 residues. Trimming took 4 bases from V and 6 from J, leaving 18 bases between them.

J is TRBJ1-1 and V is TRBV4-3, with D unresolved. V was shortened by 0 bases and J by 5 bases, with 16 bases between the two germline ends. The CDR3 is made up of 16 amino acids. Germline values: CDR1 LGHNA, CDR2 YSLEER. CDR3 amino acids: CASSQDWRLGETEAFF. The CDR3 DNA follows: TGCGCCAGCAGCCAAGATTGGCGTTTAGGAGAAACTGAAGCTTTCTTT.

The genes are TRBV6-5 and TRBJ2-1, with 7 bases matching TRBD1. The CDR3 spans 13 residues. Germline-derived CDR1 and CDR2 are MNHEY and SVGAGI. The J segment lost 6 bases and the V segment lost 6 bases, leaving 5 bases of the junction unmatched. The DNA for the CDR3 is TGTGCCAGCAGACCAGGGGGTGGCAATGAGCAGTTCTTC. This translates into CASRPGGGNEQFF.

The rearrangement joins TRBV28 to TRBJ1-2; D may be TRBD1 (6 bases). The CDR3 spans 15 residues. CDR1 MDHEN and CDR2 SYDVKM come from the germline V gene. V was clipped by 2 bases and J by 3 bases, with 13 bases between them. The CDR3 protein is CASSLNRGGDYGYTF. As DNA, the CDR3 is TGTGCCAGCAGTTTAAACCGGGGGGGCGACTATGGCTACACCTTC.

The chain joins TRBV25-1 to TRBJ2-5, with TRBD2 identical over 13 bases. From germline, CDR1 is MGHDK and CDR2 SYGVNS. J was trimmed by 2 bases and V by 5 bases; bases with no gene match: 8. The CDR3 runs to 17 residues. As DNA, the CDR3 is TGTGCCAGCAGTAGACTAGCGGGGGGCCCAAGTCAAGAGACCCAGTACTTC. Protein sequence: CASSRLAGGPSQETQYF.

V is TRBV7-8 and J is TRBJ1-1, with D maybe TRBD1 (6 bases). The germline CDR1 and CDR2 sequences are SGHVS and FQNEAQ. V shed 6 bases and J shed 4 bases, with 21 bases lying between them. The CDR3 length is 16 residues. CDR3 region: CASRVVEAVRGTEAFF. CDR3 in DNA: TGTGCCAGCAGAGTAGTGGAGGCGGTCAGGGGCACTGAAGCTTTCTTT.

Only one count was recorded for this clone. The chain links TRBV5-1 to TRBJ2-4, with 11 bases aligning to TRBD2. With V trimmed by 2 bases and J by 4 bases, 11 bases remained unmatched. The germline V gene encodes CDR1 SGHRS and CDR2 YFSETQ. The CDR3 sequence is 18 residues long. In DNA form, the CDR3 reads TGCGCCAGCAGCTTACTGACTAGCGGGGCGGCCGAGAAAAACATTCAGTACTTC. It encodes CASSLLTSGAAEKNIQYF.